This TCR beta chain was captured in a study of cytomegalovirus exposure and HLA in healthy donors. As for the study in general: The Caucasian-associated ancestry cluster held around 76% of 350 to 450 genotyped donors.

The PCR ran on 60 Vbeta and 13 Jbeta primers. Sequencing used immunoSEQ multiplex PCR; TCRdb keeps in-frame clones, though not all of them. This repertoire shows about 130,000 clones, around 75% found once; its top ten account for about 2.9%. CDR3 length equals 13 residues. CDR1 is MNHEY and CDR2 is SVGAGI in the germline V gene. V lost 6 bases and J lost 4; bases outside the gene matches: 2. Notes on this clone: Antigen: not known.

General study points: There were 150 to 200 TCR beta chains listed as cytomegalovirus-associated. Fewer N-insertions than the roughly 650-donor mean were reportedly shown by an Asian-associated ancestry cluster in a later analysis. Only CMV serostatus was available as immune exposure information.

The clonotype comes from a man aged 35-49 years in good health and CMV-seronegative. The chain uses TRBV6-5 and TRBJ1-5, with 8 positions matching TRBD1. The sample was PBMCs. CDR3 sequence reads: CASSRQGNQPQHF. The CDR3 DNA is TGTGCCAGCAGCCGACAGGGGAATCAGCCCCAGCATTTT.